This is a list of T cell receptor beta chains from one sample in a study of vaccination and CD4 T cells after COVID-19. TCRdb recomputed calls from the PCR reads with MiXCR, one row per CDR3 protein. The sample lists about 10,000 distinct CDR3 sequences; approximately 35% were seen once. These TCRs' antigens remain unknown. Source material: CD4+ T cells from blood, cultured in vitro. The receptors come from a human donor in good health. Each CDR3 is given with its conserved first and last residue. Fields, in order: J gene, D gene, V gene, clone size, CDR3 DNA, CDR3 protein. D genes are given only for firm matches. Where a row states a size, it is once, few, many or the class of an expanded clone; other rows omit it.

TRBJ1-4 TRBD1 TRBV7-2 once TGTGCCAGCAGCTTAGCGAAACAGGGGCGGGAAAAACTGTTTTTT CASSLAKQGREKLFF
TRBJ1-1 - TRBV12-3/TRBV12-4 - TGTGCCAGCAGGCTCACAGGGATAACTGAAGCTTTCTTT CASRLTGITEAFF
TRBJ1-1 - TRBV19 - TGTGCCAGTAGTAAGGGTCTTCAGCCAAACACTGAAGCTTTCTTT CASSKGLQPNTEAFF
TRBJ1-5 TRBD1 TRBV5-1 - TGCGCCAGCAGCCCAGGGGGCCTCAATCAGCCCCAGCATTTT CASSPGGLNQPQHF
TRBJ1-2 - TRBV6-1 few TGTGCCAGCAGTGAGCGCGGGCGCAGGGTGAAAGATGGCTACACCTTC CASSERGRRVKDGYTF
TRBJ2-2 TRBD2 TRBV20-1 - TGCAGTGCCCCCGGTGGACTAGCGGGAGGGACCGGGGAGCTGTTTTTT CSAPGGLAGGTGELFF
TRBJ1-1 - TRBV20-1 - TGCAGTGCTAGAGAAAGGGTCCCTGAAGCTTTCTTT CSARERVPEAFF
TRBJ2-1 - TRBV7-3 few TGTGCCAGCAGCTACTCGACGTTACGGACGGAGCAGTTCTTC CASSYSTLRTEQFF
TRBJ1-2 - TRBV6-1 few TGTGCCAGCAGTCAAGGACCGGGGGCCGCCGGGGGCTACACCTTC CASSQGPGAAGGYTF
TRBJ2-1 TRBD1 TRBV6-1 - TGTGCCAGCATAGCCCGGGACAGAAAGATTGATGAGCAGTTCTTC CASIARDRKIDEQFF
TRBJ2-1 - TRBV15 - TGTGCCACCAGTATGCGGGACGGCAGCTCCTACAATGAGCAGTTCTTC CATSMRDGSSYNEQFF
TRBJ2-2 TRBD2 TRBV7-3 - TGTGCCAGCAGCGCCCGGGTAGCGGGATCATCCGGGGAGCTGTTTTTT CASSARVAGSSGELFF
TRBJ2-7 TRBD1 TRBV20-1 - TGCAGTGCCAGCTGGCCAGGGGGCCCGCTTAGGTCCTACGAGCAGTACTTC CSASWPGGPLRSYEQYF
TRBJ2-1 - TRBV7-3 - TGTGCCAGCAGCGCGGGACCAGGAAGGAATGAGCAGTTCTTC CASSAGPGRNEQFF
TRBJ1-1 - TRBV21-1 - TGTGCCAGCAGCGAACTGGGACGGCACTTGAACACTGAAGCTTTCTTT CASSELGRHLNTEAFF
TRBJ2-3 TRBD2 TRBV5-4 - TGTGCCAGCAGACTTGGACTAGCGGTGCTAGACACAGATACGCAGTATTTT CASRLGLAVLDTDTQYF
TRBJ2-7 TRBD2 TRBV6-2/TRBV6-3 - TGTGCCAGCAGTTATGAGCTAGCGGGAGTCCACGAGCAGTACTTC CASSYELAGVHEQYF
TRBJ1-1 - TRBV7-3 few TGTGCCAGCAGCTTAGGGGCCGGGGCCACTGAAGCTTTCTTT CASSLGAGATEAFF
TRBJ1-1 - TRBV7-9 few TGTGCCAGCAGCTTCCCAGTTGAGATCACTGAAGCTTTCTTT CASSFPVEITEAFF
TRBJ1-5 - TRBV19 few TGTGCCAGTAGTATGATAAAGGCAGGTCATAATCAGCCCCAGCATTTT CASSMIKAGHNQPQHF